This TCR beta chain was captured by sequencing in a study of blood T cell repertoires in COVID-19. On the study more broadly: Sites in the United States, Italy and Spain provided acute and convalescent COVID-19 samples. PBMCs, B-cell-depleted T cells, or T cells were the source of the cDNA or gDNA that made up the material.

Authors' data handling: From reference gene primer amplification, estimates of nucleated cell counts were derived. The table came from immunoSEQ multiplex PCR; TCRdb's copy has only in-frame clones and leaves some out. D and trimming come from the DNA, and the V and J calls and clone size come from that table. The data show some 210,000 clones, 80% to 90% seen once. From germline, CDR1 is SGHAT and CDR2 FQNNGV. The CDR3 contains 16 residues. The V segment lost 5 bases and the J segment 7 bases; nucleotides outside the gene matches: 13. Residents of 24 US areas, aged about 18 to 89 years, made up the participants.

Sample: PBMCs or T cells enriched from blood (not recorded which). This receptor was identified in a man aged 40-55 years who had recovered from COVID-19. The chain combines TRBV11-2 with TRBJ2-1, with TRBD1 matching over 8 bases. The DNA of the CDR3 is TGTGCCAGCAGCCCCCCTCAGACAGGGGAATGGAATGAGCAGTTCTTC. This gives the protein CASSPPQTGEWNEQFF.